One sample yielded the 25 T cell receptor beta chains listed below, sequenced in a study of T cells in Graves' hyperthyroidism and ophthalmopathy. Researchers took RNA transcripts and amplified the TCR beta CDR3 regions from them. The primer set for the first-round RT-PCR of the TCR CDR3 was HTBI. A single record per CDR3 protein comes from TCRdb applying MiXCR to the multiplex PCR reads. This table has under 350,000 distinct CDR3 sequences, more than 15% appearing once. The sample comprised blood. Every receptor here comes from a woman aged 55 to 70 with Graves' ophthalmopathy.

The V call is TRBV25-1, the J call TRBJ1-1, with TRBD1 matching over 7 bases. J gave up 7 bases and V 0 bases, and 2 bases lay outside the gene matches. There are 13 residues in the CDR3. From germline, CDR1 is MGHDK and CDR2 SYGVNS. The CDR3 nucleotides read TGTGCCAGCAGTGAATATGCAGGGGGTGAAGCTTTCTTT. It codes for CASSEYAGGEAFF.

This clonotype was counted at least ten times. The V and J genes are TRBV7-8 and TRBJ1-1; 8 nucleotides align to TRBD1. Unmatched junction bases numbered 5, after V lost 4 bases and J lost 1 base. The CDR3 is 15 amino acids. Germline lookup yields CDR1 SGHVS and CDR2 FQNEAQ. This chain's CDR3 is CASSSPGTGNTEAFF. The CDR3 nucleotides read TGTGCCAGCAGCTCCCCGGGGACAGGGAACACTGAAGCTTTCTTT.

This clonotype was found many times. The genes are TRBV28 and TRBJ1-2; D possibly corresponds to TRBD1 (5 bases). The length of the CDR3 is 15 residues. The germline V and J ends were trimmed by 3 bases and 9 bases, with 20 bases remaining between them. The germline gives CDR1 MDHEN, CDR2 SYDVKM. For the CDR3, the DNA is TGTGCCAGCAGTTTCGTGTCAGTTGGGTGGGGGAGCTACACCTTC. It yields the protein CASSFVSVGWGSYTF.

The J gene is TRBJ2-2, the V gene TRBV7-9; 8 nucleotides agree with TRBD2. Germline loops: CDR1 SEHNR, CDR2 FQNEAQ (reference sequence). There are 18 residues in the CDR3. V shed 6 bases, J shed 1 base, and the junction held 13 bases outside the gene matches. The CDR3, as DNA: TGTGCCAGCAGAGTTAGGGGCCTACTAGCGGAGAACACCGGGGAGCTGTTTTTT. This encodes CASRVRGLLAENTGELFF.

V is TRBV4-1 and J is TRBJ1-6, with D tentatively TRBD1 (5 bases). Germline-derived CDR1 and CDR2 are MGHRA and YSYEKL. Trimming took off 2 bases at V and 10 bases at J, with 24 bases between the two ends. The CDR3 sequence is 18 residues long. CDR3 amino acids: CASSQLLPNPRVWSPLHF. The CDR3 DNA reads TGCGCCAGCAGCCAACTTCTTCCCAACCCCAGGGTTTGGTCACCCCTCCACTTT.

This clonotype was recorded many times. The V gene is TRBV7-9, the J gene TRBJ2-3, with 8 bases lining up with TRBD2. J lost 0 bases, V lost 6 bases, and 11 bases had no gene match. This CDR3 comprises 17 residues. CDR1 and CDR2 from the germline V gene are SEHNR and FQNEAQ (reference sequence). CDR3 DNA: TGTGCCAGCAGTTCCTGGGGAGCGGGGGCCAGCACAGATACGCAGTATTTT. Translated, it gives CASSSWGAGASTDTQYF.

The CDR3 region has the DNA TGTGCCAGCAGCCCTGGACTAGCAGTTATTGAGCAGTTCTTC. Encoded protein: CASSPGLAVIEQFF. The V gene is TRBV7-9, the J gene TRBJ2-1, with TRBD2 identical over 8 bases. There are 14 residues in the CDR3. CDR1 is SEHNR and CDR2 is FQNEAQ in the germline V gene (reference sequence). The ends lost 5 bases at V and 9 bases at J; junction bases unmatched: 9.

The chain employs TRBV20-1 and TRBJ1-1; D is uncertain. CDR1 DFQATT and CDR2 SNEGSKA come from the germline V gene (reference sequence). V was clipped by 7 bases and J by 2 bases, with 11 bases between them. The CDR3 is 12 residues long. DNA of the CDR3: TGCAGTGGCCGGGATGTAAACACTGAAGCTTTCTTT. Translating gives CSGRDVNTEAFF.

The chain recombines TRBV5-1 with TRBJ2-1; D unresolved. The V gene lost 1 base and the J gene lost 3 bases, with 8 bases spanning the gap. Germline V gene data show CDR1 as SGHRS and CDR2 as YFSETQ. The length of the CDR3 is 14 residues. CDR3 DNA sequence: TGCGCCAGCAGCTTGAGACCCAGCTACAATGAGCAGTTCTTC. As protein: CASSLRPSYNEQFF.

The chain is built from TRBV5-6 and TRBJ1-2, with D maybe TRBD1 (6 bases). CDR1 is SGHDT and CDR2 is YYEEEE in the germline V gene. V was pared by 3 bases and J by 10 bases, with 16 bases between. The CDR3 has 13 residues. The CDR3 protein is CASSYRETGAYTF. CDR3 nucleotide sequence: TGTGCCAGCAGCTACAGGGAAACAGGTGCCTACACCTTC.

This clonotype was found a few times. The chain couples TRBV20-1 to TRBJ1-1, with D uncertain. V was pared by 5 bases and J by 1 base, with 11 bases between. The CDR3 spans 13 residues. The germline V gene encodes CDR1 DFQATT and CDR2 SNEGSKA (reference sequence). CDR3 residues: CSAAPDQNTEAFF. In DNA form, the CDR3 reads TGCAGTGCTGCCCCCGACCAGAACACTGAAGCTTTCTTT.

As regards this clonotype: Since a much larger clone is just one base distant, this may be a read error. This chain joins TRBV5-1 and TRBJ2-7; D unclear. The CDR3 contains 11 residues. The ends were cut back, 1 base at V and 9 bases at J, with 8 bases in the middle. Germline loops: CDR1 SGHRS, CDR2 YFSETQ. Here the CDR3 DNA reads TGCGCCAGCAGCTTGTACTCCGGGCAGTACTTC. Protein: CASSLYSGQYF.

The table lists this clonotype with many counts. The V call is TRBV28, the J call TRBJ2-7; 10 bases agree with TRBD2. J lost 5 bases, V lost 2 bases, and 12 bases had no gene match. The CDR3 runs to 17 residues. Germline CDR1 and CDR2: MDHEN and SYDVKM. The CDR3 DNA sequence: TGTGCCAGCAGTTTAACGGGGACTAGCGCCAGGGAGGACGAGCAGTACTTC. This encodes CASSLTGTSAREDEQYF.

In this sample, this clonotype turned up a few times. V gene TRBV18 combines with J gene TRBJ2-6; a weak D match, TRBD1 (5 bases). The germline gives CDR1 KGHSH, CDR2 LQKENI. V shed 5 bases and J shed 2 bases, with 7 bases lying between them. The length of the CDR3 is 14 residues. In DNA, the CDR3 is TGTGCCAGCTCAATAGGGGCTGGGGCCAACGTCCTGACTTTC. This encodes CASSIGAGANVLTF.

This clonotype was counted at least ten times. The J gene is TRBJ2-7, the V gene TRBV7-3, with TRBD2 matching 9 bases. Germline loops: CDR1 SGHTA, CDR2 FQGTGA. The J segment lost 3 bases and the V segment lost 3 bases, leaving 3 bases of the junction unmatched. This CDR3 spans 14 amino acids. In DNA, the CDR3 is TGTGCCAGCAGCTTTTCGACTAGCGGCTACGAGCAGTACTTC. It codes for CASSFSTSGYEQYF.

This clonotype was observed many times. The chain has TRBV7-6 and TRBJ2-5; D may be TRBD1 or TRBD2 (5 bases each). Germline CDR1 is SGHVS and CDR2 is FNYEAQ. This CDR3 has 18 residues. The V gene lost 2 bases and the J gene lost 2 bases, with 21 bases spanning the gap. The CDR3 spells CASSLTPGPPSRQETQYF. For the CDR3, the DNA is TGTGCCAGCAGCTTAACTCCGGGACCCCCTTCGAGGCAAGAGACCCAGTACTTC.

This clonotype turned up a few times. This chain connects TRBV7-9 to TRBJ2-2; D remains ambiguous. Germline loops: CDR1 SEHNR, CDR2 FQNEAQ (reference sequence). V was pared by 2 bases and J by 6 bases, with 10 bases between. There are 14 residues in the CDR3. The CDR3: CASSLSRNAGELFF. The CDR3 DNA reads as TGTGCCAGCAGCTTAAGTCGTAACGCCGGGGAGCTGTTTTTT.

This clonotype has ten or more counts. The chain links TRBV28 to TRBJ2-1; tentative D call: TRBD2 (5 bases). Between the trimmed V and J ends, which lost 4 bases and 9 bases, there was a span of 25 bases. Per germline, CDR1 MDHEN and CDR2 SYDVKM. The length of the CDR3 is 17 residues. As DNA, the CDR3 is TGTGCCAGCAGTTCCCAGATGACCCCTTCCATACGGGGTGAGCAGTTCTTC. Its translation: CASSSQMTPSIRGEQFF.

For the CDR3, the DNA is TGTGCCAGCAGCTTAGCTTCCCAGGGGGGAAAAAACATTCAGTACTTC. Protein: CASSLASQGGKNIQYF. V gene TRBV7-9 combines with J gene TRBJ2-4, with D perhaps matching TRBD1 (7 bases). The ends were cut back, 0 bases at V and 4 bases at J, with 13 bases in the middle. Germline values: CDR1 SEHNR, CDR2 FQNEAQ (reference sequence). CDR3 length: 16 amino acids.

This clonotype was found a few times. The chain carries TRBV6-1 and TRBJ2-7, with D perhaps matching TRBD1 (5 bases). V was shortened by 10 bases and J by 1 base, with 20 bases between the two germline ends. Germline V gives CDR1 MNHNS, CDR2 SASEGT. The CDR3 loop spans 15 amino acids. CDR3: CAIRAAGAQSYEQYF. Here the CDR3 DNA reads TGTGCCATACGCGCGGCTGGGGCCCAATCCTACGAGCAGTACTTC.

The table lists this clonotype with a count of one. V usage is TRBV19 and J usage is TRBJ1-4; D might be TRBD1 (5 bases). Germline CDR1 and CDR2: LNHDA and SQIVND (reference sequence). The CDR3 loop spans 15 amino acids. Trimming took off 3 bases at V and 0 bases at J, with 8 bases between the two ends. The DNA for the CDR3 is TGTGCCAGTAGTATCTCGACAGCAACTAATGAAAAACTGTTTTTT. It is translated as CASSISTATNEKLFF.

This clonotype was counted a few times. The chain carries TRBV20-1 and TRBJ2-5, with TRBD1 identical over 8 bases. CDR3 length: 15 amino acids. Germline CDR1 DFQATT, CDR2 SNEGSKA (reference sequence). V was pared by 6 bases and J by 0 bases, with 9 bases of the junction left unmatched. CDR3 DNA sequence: TGCAGTGCGGAGGACTCGGACAGGGACCAAGAGACCCAGTACTTC. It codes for CSAEDSDRDQETQYF.

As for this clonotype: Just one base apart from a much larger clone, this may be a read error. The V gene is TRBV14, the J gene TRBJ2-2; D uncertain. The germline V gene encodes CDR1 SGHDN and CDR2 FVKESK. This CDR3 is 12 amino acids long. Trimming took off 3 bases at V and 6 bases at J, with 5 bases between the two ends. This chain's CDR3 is CASSQFSGELFF. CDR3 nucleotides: TGTGCCAGCAGCCAGTTCTCCGGGGAGCTGTTTTTT.

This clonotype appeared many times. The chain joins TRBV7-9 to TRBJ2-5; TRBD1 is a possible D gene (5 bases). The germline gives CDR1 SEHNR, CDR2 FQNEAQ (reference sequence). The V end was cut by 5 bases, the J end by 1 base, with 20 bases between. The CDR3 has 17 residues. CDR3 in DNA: TGTGCCAGCAGCCGACAGCCCGACATTATCCGCCAAGAGACCCAGTACTTC. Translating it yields CASSRQPDIIRQETQYF. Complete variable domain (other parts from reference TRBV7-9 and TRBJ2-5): DTGVSQNPRHKITKRGQNVTFRCDPISEHNRLYWYRQTLGQGPEFLTYFQNEAQLEKSRLLSDRFSAERPKGSFSTLEIQRTEQGDSAMYLCASSRQPDIIRQETQYFGPGTRLLVL.

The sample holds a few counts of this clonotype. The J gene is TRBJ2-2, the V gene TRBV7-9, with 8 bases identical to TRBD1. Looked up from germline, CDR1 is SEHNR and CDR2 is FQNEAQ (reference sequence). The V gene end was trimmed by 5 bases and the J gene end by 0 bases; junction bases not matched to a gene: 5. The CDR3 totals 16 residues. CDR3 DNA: TGTGCCAGCAGCCAATGGGACAGGACGAACACCGGGGAGCTGTTTTTT. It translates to CASSQWDRTNTGELFF.